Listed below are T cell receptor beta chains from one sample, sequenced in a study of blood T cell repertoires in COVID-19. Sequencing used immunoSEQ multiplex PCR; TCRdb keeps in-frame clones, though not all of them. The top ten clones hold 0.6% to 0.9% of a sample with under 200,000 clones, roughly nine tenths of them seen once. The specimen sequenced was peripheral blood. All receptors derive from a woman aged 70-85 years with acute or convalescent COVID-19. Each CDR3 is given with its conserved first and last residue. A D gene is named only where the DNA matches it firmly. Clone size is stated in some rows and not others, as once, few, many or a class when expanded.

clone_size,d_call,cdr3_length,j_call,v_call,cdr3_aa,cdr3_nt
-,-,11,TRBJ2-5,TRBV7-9,CASSPGREQYF,TGTGCCAGCAGCCCGGGACGGGAGCAGTACTTC
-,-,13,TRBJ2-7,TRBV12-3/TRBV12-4,CASSIEGIYEQYF,TGTGCCAGCAGTATCGAGGGCATCTACGAGCAGTACTTC
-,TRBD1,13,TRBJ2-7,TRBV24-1,CATSDLSDREQYF,TGTGCCACCAGTGATTTATCGGACAGGGAGCAGTACTTC
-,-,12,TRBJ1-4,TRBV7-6,CASSRRGEKLFF,TGTGCCAGCAGCCGCCGGGGGGAAAAACTGTTTTTT
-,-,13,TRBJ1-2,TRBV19,CASSAPTAYGYTF,TGTGCCAGTAGTGCACCCACAGCCTATGGCTACACCTTC
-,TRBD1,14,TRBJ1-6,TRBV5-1,CASSGGQANSPLHF,TGCGCCAGCAGCGGAGGACAGGCTAATTCACCCCTCCACTTT
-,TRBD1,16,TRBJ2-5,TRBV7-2,CASSLVGTGPQETQYF,TGTGCCAGCAGCTTAGTCGGGACAGGGCCCCAAGAGACCCAGTACTTC
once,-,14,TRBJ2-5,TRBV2,CASSDGHPPKTQYF,TGTGCCAGCAGTGATGGGCACCCCCCGAAGACCCAGTACTTC
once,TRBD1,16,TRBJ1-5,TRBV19,CASSILGQVFNQPQHF,TGTGCCAGTAGTATTTTGGGACAGGTCTTTAATCAGCCCCAGCATTTT
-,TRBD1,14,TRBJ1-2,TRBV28,CASRPQGAIYGYTF,TGTGCCAGCCGACCCCAGGGGGCTATCTATGGCTACACCTTC
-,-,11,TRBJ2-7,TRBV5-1,CASSLRDEQYF,TGCGCCAGCAGCTTACGGGACGAGCAGTACTTC
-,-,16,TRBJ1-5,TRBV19,CASSIKGTNSNQPQHF,TGTGCCAGTAGTATAAAGGGGACAAATAGCAATCAGCCCCAGCATTTT
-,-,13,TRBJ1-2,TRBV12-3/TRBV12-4,CASSFAGNYGYTF,TGTGCCAGCAGTTTCGCAGGGAACTATGGCTACACCTTC
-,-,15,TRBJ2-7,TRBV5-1,CASSLYQDSSYEQYF,TGCGCCAGCAGCCTATATCAGGACAGCTCCTACGAGCAGTACTTC
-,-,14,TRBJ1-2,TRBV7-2,CASSPAQVHLGYTF,TGTGCCAGCAGCCCCGCACAGGTCCACCTAGGCTACACCTTC
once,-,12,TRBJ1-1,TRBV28,CASRVQLYEAFF,TGTGCCAGCAGGGTACAGCTGTATGAAGCTTTCTTT
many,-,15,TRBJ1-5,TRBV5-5,CASSIGGTYNQPQHF,TGTGCCAGCAGCATTGGGGGGACTTACAATCAGCCCCAGCATTTT
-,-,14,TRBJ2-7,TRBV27,CASREDSDSYEQYF,TGTGCCAGCAGGGAAGACAGTGACTCCTACGAGCAGTACTTC
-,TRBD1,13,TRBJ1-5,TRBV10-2,CASRTGTDQPQHF,TGCGCCAGCCGGACAGGGACTGATCAGCCCCAGCATTTT
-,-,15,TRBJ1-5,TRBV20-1,CSASHGSGRGQPQHF,TGCAGTGCTAGTCACGGGTCTGGTAGGGGTCAGCCCCAGCATTTT
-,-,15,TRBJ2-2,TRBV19,CASSMAALQGRELFF,TGTGCCAGTAGTATGGCCGCTCTTCAGGGAAGGGAGCTGTTTTTT
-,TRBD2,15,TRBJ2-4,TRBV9,CASSAQTSGGNIQYF,TGTGCCAGCAGCGCACAGACTAGCGGAGGAAACATTCAGTACTTC
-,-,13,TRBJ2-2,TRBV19,CASTLGSRGELFF,TGTGCCAGTACCCTAGGAAGCCGGGGGGAGCTGTTTTTT
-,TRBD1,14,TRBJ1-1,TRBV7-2,CASSFWDRVTEAFF,TGTGCCAGCAGCTTTTGGGACAGGGTCACTGAAGCTTTCTTT
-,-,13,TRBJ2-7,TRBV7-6,CASSPLTGREQYF,TGTGCCAGCAGCCCATTGACAGGGAGGGAGCAGTACTTC
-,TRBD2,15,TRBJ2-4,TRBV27,CASSLVAGGGNIQYF,TGTGCCAGCAGTTTAGTAGCGGGGGGTGGGAACATTCAGTACTTC
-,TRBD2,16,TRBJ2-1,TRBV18,CASSPNLAGPGNEQFF,TGTGCCAGCTCACCGAATCTAGCGGGTCCAGGGAATGAGCAGTTCTTC
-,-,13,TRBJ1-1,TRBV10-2,CASSASGRTEAFF,TGCGCCAGCAGTGCCTCTGGGAGGACTGAAGCTTTCTTT
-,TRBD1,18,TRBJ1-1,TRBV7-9,CASSRHRGLPQASTEAFF,TGTGCCAGCAGTCGACACAGGGGGCTCCCTCAGGCGAGCACTGAAGCTTTCTTT
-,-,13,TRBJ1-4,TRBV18,CASSDSLNEKLFF,TGTGCCAGCTCGGACAGTCTAAATGAAAAACTGTTTTTT
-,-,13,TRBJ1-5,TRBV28,CAVRRGGNQPQHF,TGTGCCGTTAGACGAGGTGGCAATCAGCCCCAGCATTTT
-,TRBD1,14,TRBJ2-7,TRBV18,CASSPGQGAYEQYF,TGTGCCAGCTCACCCGGACAGGGAGCCTACGAGCAGTACTTC
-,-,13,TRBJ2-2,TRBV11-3,CASSLGSGGELFF,TGTGCCAGCAGCTTAGGCTCGGGCGGGGAGCTGTTTTTT
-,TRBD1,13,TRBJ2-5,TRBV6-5,CASTYTGGETQYF,TGTGCCAGCACGTATACAGGGGGAGAGACCCAGTACTTC
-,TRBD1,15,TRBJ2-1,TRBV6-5,CASSYDGQGSNEQFF,TGTGCCAGCAGTTACGACGGACAGGGTTCCAATGAGCAGTTCTTC
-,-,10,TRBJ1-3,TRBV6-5,CASGRGTIYF,TGTGCCAGTGGGAGGGGGACCATATATTTT
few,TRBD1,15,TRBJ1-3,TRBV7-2,CASSTDRGSGNTIYF,TGTGCCAGCAGCACCGACAGGGGGAGCGGAAACACCATATATTTT
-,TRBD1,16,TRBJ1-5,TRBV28,CASSYRTGGSNQPQHF,TGTGCCAGCAGTTACCGGACAGGGGGCTCGAATCAGCCCCAGCATTTT
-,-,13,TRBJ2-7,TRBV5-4,CASSVYLSREQYF,TGTGCCAGCAGCGTATATCTCAGCAGGGAGCAGTACTTC
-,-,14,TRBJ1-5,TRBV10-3,CAISDRGTRQPQHF,TGTGCCATCAGTGATAGGGGAACAAGGCAGCCCCAGCATTTT
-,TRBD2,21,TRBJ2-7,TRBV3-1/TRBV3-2,CASSQVWAAGREGLSRYEQYF,TGTGCCAGCAGCCAAGTTTGGGCGGCGGGGCGGGAGGGCCTTAGTCGCTACGAGCAGTACTTC
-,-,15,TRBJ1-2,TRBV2,CASSPRDTVNYGYTF,TGTGCCAGCAGCCCAAGGGACACGGTAAACTATGGCTACACCTTC
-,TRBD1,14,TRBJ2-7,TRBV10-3,CAIRSGTGFGEQYF,TGTGCCATCAGGTCGGGGACAGGGTTCGGCGAGCAGTACTTC
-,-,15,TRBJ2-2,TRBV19,CASSIGTGRTGELFF,TGTGCCAGTAGTATAGGGACTGGTCGCACCGGGGAGCTGTTTTTT
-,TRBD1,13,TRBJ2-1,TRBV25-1,CASRGTGDNEQFF,TGTGCCAGCAGAGGGACAGGGGACAATGAGCAGTTCTTC
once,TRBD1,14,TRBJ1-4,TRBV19,CASSVGQGTGKLFF,TGTGCCAGTAGCGTCGGACAGGGAACCGGAAAACTGTTTTTT
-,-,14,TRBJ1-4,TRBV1,CTSSNGTTNEKLFF,TGCACCAGCAGCAACGGGACAACTAATGAAAAACTGTTTTTT
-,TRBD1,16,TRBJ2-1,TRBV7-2,CASSFRGQSSYNEQFF,TGTGCCAGCAGCTTCAGGGGGCAGAGCTCCTACAATGAGCAGTTCTTC